This record covers a single TCR beta chain. The source of the sample is a study of tumor and adjacent non-tumor tissue in lung cancer. The library came from three nested PCR rounds adapted from ARM-PCR protocols. TCRdb re-derived calls from the multiplex PCR reads in MiXCR, one entry per CDR3 protein. The sample yields tens of thousands of distinct CDR3 sequences, roughly three fifths seen once. No cell sorting was done before RNA was extracted from the tissue. The normal lung tissue was taken more than 3 cm from the tumor edge. The clonotype was recovered from a woman aged 40 to 50 with non-small cell lung cancer. The sample comprised distant non-tumor lung tissue.

CDR3 loop: CASSPLWTDSGAKNIQYF. CDR3 bases: TGTGCCAGCAGCCCATTATGGACAGATAGCGGGGCCAAAAACATTCAGTACTTC. This chain connects TRBV4-2 to TRBJ2-4; D is possibly TRBD2 (7 bases). Trimming took off 4 bases at V and 1 base at J, with 20 bases between the two ends. The CDR3 length is 18 residues. Germline V gene lookup returns CDR1 LGHNA and CDR2 YNFKEQ.